This entry concerns a single T cell receptor (beta chain). The antigen remains unidentified. Profiling relied on immunoSEQ multiplex PCR, and the TCRdb table lists in-frame clones only, not all of them. Of about 110,000 clones detected, about 93% appear once; the ten largest clones hold about 6.8%. The entry originates in a study of T cell responses to AZD1222 COVID-19 vaccine. Study-wide results and caveats: White British people made up most donors, females outnumbered males, and clonal diversity was possibly underestimated. Spike regions recognized by vaccine-associated CD4 TCRs spanned the protein, led by 160-218 and 743-854.

The source is an adult who received the AZD1222 COVID-19 vaccine. Source: peripheral blood, taken 28 days after the second AZD1222 dose.

The CDR3 sequence is CASSTPEEQYF. CDR3 bases: TGTGCCAGCAGCACCCCGGAGGAGCAGTACTTC. This sequence joins TRBV21-1 and TRBJ2-7; the table's D call TRBD2 went unverified against the DNA. TRBV21-1 is described as a pseudogene. The CDR3 contains 11 residues.